The 15 T cell receptor beta chains below come from one sample, sequenced in a study of cytomegalovirus exposure and HLA in healthy donors. The PCR employed 60 Vbeta primers together with 13 Jbeta primers. TCRdb's copy holds only in-frame clones and misses some; the assay was immunoSEQ multiplex PCR. The data show tens of thousands of clones, around 80% seen once. Sequencing used PBMCs. The receptors derive from a man in his forties or fifties in good health and CMV-seronegative.

The V gene is TRBV5-5, the J gene TRBJ2-5; D is perhaps TRBD1 (6 bases). Germline assignment: CDR1 SGHKS and CDR2 YYEKEE (reference sequence). Trimming cost V 3 bases and J 1 base, with 10 bases left between them. CDR3 length: 14 amino acids. The CDR3 sequence: CASSSNRVQETQYF. Written as DNA, the CDR3 is TGTGCCAGCAGCTCGAACAGGGTCCAAGAGACCCAGTACTTC. Looking up the rest from reference TRBV5-5 and TRBJ2-5 gives the full variable domain: DAGVTQSPTHLIKTRGQQVTLRCSPISGHKSVSWYQQVLGQGPQFIFQYYEKEERGRGNFPDRFSARQFPNYSSELNVNALLLGDSALYLCASSSNRVQETQYFGPGTRLLVL.

CDR3 residues: CASSESSQYEQYF. The DNA of the CDR3 is TGCGCCAGCAGTGAGTCGTCCCAATACGAGCAGTACTTC. The J gene is TRBJ2-7, the V gene TRBV10-1, with D unclear. CDR3 length: 13 amino acids. Between the trimmed V and J ends, which lost 0 bases and 4 bases, there was a span of 7 bases. The germline V gene has CDR1 WNHNN and CDR2 SYGVQD (reference sequence).

In this sample, this clone turned up once. This chain joins TRBV28 and TRBJ2-4, with 9 bases fitting TRBD1. Germline values: CDR1 MDHEN, CDR2 SYDVKM. Trimming took 5 bases from V and 1 from J; bases not matched to a gene: 15. The CDR3 has 19 amino acids. This chain's CDR3 is CASSVSGTGWSLAKNIQYF. CDR3 coding DNA: TGTGCCAGCAGTGTTTCCGGGACAGGGTGGTCGCTGGCCAAAAACATTCAGTACTTC. Looking up the rest from reference TRBV28 and TRBJ2-4 gives the full variable domain: DVKVTQSSRYLVKRTGEKVFLECVQDMDHENMFWYRQDPGLGLRLIYFSYDVKMKEKGDIPEGYSVSREKKERFSLILESASTNQTSMYLCASSVSGTGWSLAKNIQYFGAGTRLSVL.

The rearrangement links TRBV28 to TRBJ1-2; possible D gene TRBD1, 6 bases. This CDR3 spans 18 amino acids. V lost 4 bases and J lost 0, with 21 bases in between. Germline-derived CDR1 and CDR2 are MDHEN and SYDVKM. The CDR3 DNA reads TGTGCCAGCAGTTCCCCACACAGGGAAGCCTACTCTAACTATGGCTACACCTTC. Its protein is CASSSPHREAYSNYGYTF.

This rearrangement joins TRBV4-2 to TRBJ1-1; 7 bases map to TRBD1. J was trimmed by 2 bases and V by 2 bases; bases with no gene match: 8. The CDR3 extends over 16 amino acids. Germline CDR1 and CDR2: LGHNA and YNFKEQ. The CDR3 nucleotides read TGTGCCAGCAGCCAACCGGAGACAGGGCTCAACACTGAAGCTTTCTTT. This gives the protein CASSQPETGLNTEAFF.

The J gene is TRBJ2-5, the V gene TRBV27; D is perhaps TRBD2 (5 bases). This CDR3 region has 16 residues. Trimming removed 5 bases from V and 0 bases from J, with 16 bases in between. Per the germline V gene, CDR1 is MNHEY and CDR2 is SMNVEV (reference sequence). For the CDR3, the DNA is TGTGCCAGCAGTAATCGGGCGGGTGGGTACCAAGAGACCCAGTACTTC. Translating it yields CASSNRAGGYQETQYF.

The chain has TRBV11-2 and TRBJ2-7, with TRBD2 as a possible D gene (5 bases). Trimming cost V 0 bases and J 0 bases, with 15 bases left between them. The CDR3 runs to 17 residues. The germline V gene encodes CDR1 SGHAT and CDR2 FQNNGV. The CDR3 bases are TGTGCCAGCAGCTTAGATCTGGGCGGGCCCAGCTCCTACGAGCAGTACTTC. The encoded protein is CASSLDLGGPSSYEQYF.

This clone was observed a few times. The chain is built from TRBV6-5 and TRBJ2-7, with 8 nucleotides matching TRBD2. The CDR3 has 16 residues. CDR1 MNHEY and CDR2 SVGAGI come from the germline V gene. With V trimmed by 4 bases and J by 4 bases, 12 bases remained unmatched. CDR3 sequence (DNA): TGTGCCAGCAGTTTAAATAACGGGAGGGCCGGATACGAGCAGTACTTC. The encoded protein is CASSLNNGRAGYEQYF.

The table lists this clone with a few counts. The chain recombines TRBV13 with TRBJ2-7, with D tentatively TRBD1 (6 bases). Germline lookup yields CDR1 PRHDT and CDR2 FYEKMQ (reference sequence). This CDR3 spans 14 amino acids. V dropped 5 bases and J dropped 1 base, with 12 bases sitting between them. This CDR3 reads CASSRQGHSYEQYF. CDR3 DNA: TGTGCCAGCAGCCGCCAGGGGCATTCCTACGAGCAGTACTTC. The complete variable domain, with remaining parts taken from reference TRBV13 and TRBJ2-7, reads AAGVIQSPRHLIKEKRETATLKCYPIPRHDTVYWYQQGPGQDPQFLISFYEKMQSDKGSIPDRFSAQQFSDYHSELNMSSLELGDSALYFCASSRQGHSYEQYFGPGTRLTVT.

J is TRBJ2-4 and V is TRBV7-9, with D possibly being TRBD2 (6 bases). V was pared by 5 bases and J by 0 bases, with 17 bases between. Germline V gives CDR1 SEHNR, CDR2 FQNEAQ (reference sequence). The CDR3 has 17 amino acids. CDR3 loop: CASSGTGTSLAKNIQYF. CDR3 in DNA: TGTGCCAGCAGCGGAACCGGGACTTCGTTAGCCAAAAACATTCAGTACTTC.

The V and J genes are TRBV11-3 and TRBJ2-1, with 8 bases that match TRBD1. The length of the CDR3 is 15 residues. CDR1 is SGHNT, CDR2 YENEEA, per germline. Germline trimming cut 0 bases from V and 3 bases from J; bases unmatched to any gene: 1. This CDR3 reads CASSLDRGLYNEQFF. The CDR3 DNA sequence: TGTGCCAGCAGCTTAGACAGGGGGCTCTACAATGAGCAGTTCTTC.

The genes are TRBV5-1 and TRBJ2-3, with 7 bases fitting TRBD2. CDR1 and CDR2 (germline): SGHRS, YFSETQ. CDR3 length: 18 residues. Trimming removed 4 bases from V and 0 bases from J; junction bases left unmatched: 14. The CDR3 here is CASSLLREATISTDTQYF. The CDR3 DNA sequence: TGCGCCAGCAGCCTCCTCCGGGAGGCTACTATTAGCACAGATACGCAGTATTTT.

The rearrangement joins TRBV30 to TRBJ1-1; D is ambiguous. Germline V gives CDR1 GTSNPN, CDR2 SVGIG (reference sequence). V lost 3 bases and J lost 1, with 12 bases in between. The CDR3 is 14 residues long. CDR3 sequence: CAWRTKTGNTEAFF. In nucleotides, the CDR3 is TGTGCCTGGAGAACAAAGACGGGGAACACTGAAGCTTTCTTT.

The chain carries TRBV2 and TRBJ2-6; no clear D. Per germline, CDR1 SNHLY and CDR2 FYNNEI. Trimming shortened V by 3 bases and J by 0 bases, and 6 bases separated the two germline ends. CDR3 length: 15 residues. The CDR3: CASSDEHSGANVLTF. The CDR3 bases are TGTGCCAGCAGTGATGAGCACTCTGGGGCCAACGTCCTGACTTTC.

CDR3 residues: CASKQGGETQYF. CDR3 DNA sequence: TGTGCCAGCAAACAGGGGGGAGAGACCCAGTACTTC. The genes are TRBV28 and TRBJ2-5; TRBD1 aligns across 8 bases. CDR1 and CDR2 from the germline V gene are MDHEN and SYDVKM. The ends lost 7 bases at V and 4 bases at J; junction bases unmatched: 2. The CDR3 loop spans 12 amino acids. The full variable domain, its missing parts supplied by reference TRBV28 and TRBJ2-5, is DVKVTQSSRYLVKRTGEKVFLECVQDMDHENMFWYRQDPGLGLRLIYFSYDVKMKEKGDIPEGYSVSREKKERFSLILESASTNQTSMYLCASKQGGETQYFGPGTRLLVL.